Here is one T cell receptor (beta chain) with its context. The target of this receptor is not known. It has no much larger one-base neighbor in the sample; base qualities were not kept. This sample was taken from a study of T cell responses to AZD1222 COVID-19 vaccine (dated by TCRdb to the early 2020s). Regarding the study in general: AZD1222 recipients given second doses at about 4 weeks or at about 12 weeks were pooled, since spike-specific TCR depth and breadth were not found to differ between the two schedules. TCR sequencing covered fewer than 250 trial participants: 200 to 220 given two doses of AZD1222 and 26 given two doses of MenACWY control vaccine. Trial participants were enrolled by age into 18-55, 56-69 and 70-plus year subgroups, with about 150, 27 and 61 TCR-sequenced participants respectively.

What the time point label conveys for this sample: baseline before first vaccination. The vaccinee samples were drawn from two UK trials, COV001 and COV002, one of which was a single-blind randomized controlled phase 2/3 trial testing AZD1222 (ChAdOx1 nCoV-19) in healthy adults. For TCRbeta chain sequencing, PBMC samples were collected from trial participants at day 0 and at day 28 after the second dose. What the study reported, not specific to this receptor: In the small 56-69-year group, the increase in depth fell short of significance, most likely because of low power. After two AZD1222 doses, spike-specific TCR breadth and depth were significantly higher than at day 0 and than in MenACWY recipients. Because no day 14 peak-response samples were available, the repertoires could be characterized only after the peak T cell response. Conclusions about previously exposed vaccinees were limited because only six or seven AZD1222 recipients were SARS-CoV-2 seropositive at baseline. Participants were mostly white British and included more females than males, and it was suggested by the authors that clonal diversity may have been underestimated. Epitopes outside the regions mutated in the B.1.351 and B.1.1.7 variants were reportedly recognized by nearly half of the unique spike-specific TCRs. The whole spike protein was spanned by vaccine-associated CD4 TCRs, and dominant responses were seen in regions 160-218 and 743-854.

The CDR3 regions of human TCRbeta chains were subjected to immunosequencing. Per the original workflow: Repertoire TCRs were checked for matches against a reference library of SARS-CoV-2-specific TCRs that had been generated using the MIRA antigen-specificity platform. Breadth was defined as the fraction of unique TCRs that were SARS-CoV-2-associated, and depth was defined as the fraction of total T cells that were SARS-CoV-2-associated. Using the MIRA data, each spike-specific TCR was mapped to the spike region that the TCR reacts to and placed in a CD4 or CD8 class. Log10-transformed breadth and depth values were compared by one-way ANOVA with Sidak's multiple comparisons tests. The source is immuneACCESS, and TCRdb retained only in-frame sequences with V and J called. Part of the clones is not carried over; for the studies checked, unresolved V genes explain less than half of this, and the remainder is unexplained. Clonal size and the V and J genes are those of that table, whereas D and trimming came from the DNA. Recorded for this sample are some 120,000 clones; 85% to 90% of them occurred a single time. Of the sample, approximately 30% falls within the top ten clones.

This TCR was sampled from an adult in good health. Sequencing was performed on peripheral blood, taken on day 0 of AZD1222 vaccination.

The DNA sequence follows: TGTGCCACCAAACAGGAAAGGGGGCCGAACACCGGGGAGCTGTTTTTT. Its translation reads: CATKQERGPNTGELFF. The chain employs TRBV24-1 and TRBJ2-2, and 7 junction bases match TRBD1. Trimmed from V: 8 bases; trimmed from J: 0 bases; junction bases lacking a gene match: 8. From the germline V gene, CDR1 is KGHDR and CDR2 is SFDVKD. From the cysteine up to the phenylalanine, the CDR3 has a length of 16 residues. Only the CDR3 part of the read is kept: 48 bases, read in frame from the first base.